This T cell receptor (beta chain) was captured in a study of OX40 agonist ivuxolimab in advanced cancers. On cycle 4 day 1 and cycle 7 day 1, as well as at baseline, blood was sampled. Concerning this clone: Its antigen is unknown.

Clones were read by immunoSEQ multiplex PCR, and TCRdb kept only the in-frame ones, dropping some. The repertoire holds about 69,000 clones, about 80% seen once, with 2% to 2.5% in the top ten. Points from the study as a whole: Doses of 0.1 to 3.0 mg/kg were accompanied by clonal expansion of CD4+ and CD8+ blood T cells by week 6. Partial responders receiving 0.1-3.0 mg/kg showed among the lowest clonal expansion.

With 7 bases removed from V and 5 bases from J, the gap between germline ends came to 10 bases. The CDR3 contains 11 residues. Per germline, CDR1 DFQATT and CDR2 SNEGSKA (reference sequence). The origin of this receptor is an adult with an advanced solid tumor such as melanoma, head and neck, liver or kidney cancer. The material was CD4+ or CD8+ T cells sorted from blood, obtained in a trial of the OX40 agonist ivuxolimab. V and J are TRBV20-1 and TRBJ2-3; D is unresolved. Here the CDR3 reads CSGLKGDTQYF. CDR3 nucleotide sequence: TGCAGTGGCCTTAAGGGAGATACGCAGTATTTT.